The T cell receptor (beta chain) described here comes from a study of neurological immune-mediated disorders. TCRdb re-analysed the 5' RACE reads in MiXCR, keeping a single row per CDR3 protein. The repertoire includes tens of thousands of distinct CDR3 sequences, more than 9.5% of them detected once, and roughly a tenth sits in the top ten. Trimming took off 6 bases at V and 4 bases at J, with 22 bases between the two ends. This CDR3 contains 16 residues. Germline V gene sequence: CDR1 MNHEY, CDR2 SMNVEV (reference sequence). This chain joins TRBV27 and TRBJ2-7; TRBD1 is a possible D gene (6 bases). Material for sequencing was PBMCs. This receptor was obtained from a woman between 55 and 75 years old with HTLV-1-associated myelopathy (HAM/TSP). This CDR3 reads CASSSGQGRGQYEQYF. CDR3 DNA sequence: TGTGCCAGCAGCTCAGGCCAGGGGAGAGGTCAGTACGAGCAGTACTTC.